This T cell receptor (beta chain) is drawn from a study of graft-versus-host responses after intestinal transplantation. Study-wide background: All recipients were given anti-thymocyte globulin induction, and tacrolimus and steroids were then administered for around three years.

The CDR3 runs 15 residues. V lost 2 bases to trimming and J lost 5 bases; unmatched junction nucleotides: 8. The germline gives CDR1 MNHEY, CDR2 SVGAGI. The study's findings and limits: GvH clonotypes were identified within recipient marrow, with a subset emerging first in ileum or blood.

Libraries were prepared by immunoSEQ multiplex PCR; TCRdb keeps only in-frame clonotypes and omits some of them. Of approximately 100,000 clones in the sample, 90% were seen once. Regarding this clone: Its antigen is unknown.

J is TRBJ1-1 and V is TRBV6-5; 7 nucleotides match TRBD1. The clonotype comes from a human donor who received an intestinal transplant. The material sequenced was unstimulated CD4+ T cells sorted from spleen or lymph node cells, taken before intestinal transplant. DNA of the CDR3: TGTGCCAGCAGTTACCCACAGGGGCTGGGGACTGAAGCTTTCTTT. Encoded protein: CASSYPQGLGTEAFF.